The 28 T cell receptor beta chains below come from one sample, sequenced in a study of T cell responses to AZD1222 COVID-19 vaccine. Profiling relied on immunoSEQ multiplex PCR, and the TCRdb table lists in-frame clones only, not all of them. The table shows 150,000 or so clones, with about 90% occurring only once. Source: peripheral blood, taken on day 0 of AZD1222 vaccination. The receptors derive from an adult in good health.

The chain has TRBV4-3 and TRBJ2-5; weak D call: TRBD2 (5 bases). The germline V gene has CDR1 LGHNA and CDR2 YSLEER. V was pared by 1 base and J by 4 bases, with 13 bases between. This CDR3 spans 15 amino acids. The CDR3 DNA follows: TGCGCCAGCAGCCAAGGTACGGGGATCGGAGAGACCCAGTACTTC. It is translated as CASSQGTGIGETQYF.

This chain uses TRBV19 with TRBJ1-2; D remains ambiguous. V gave up 7 bases and J gave up 7 bases, with 16 bases separating them. This CDR3 comprises 13 residues. Germline-derived CDR1 and CDR2 are LNHDA and SQIVND (reference sequence). The CDR3 DNA is TGTGCCAGTACCCCGGAAGTGGGCAGTGGCTACACCTTC. As protein: CASTPEVGSGYTF.

The gene calls are TRBV3-1 (or the pseudogene TRBV3-2) and TRBJ1-1, with TRBD1 matching over 7 bases. V gave up 5 bases and J gave up 1 base; unmatched junction bases: 7. This CDR3 region has 15 residues. Germline assignment: CDR1 LGHDT and CDR2 YNNKEL (reference sequence). CDR3 DNA: TGTGCCAGCAGCTATCGGACAGGCCCGAACACTGAAGCTTTCTTT. Translating it yields CASSYRTGPNTEAFF.

The V gene is TRBV7-2, the J gene TRBJ1-6; D is unresolved. The CDR3 extends over 13 amino acids. The V gene's germline CDR1 is SGHTA and CDR2 FQGNSA. Trimming shortened V by 4 bases and J by 8 bases, and 9 bases separated the two germline ends. The CDR3 here is CASSSWADSPLHF. The CDR3 DNA is TGTGCCAGCAGCTCTTGGGCGGATTCACCCCTCCACTTT.

The CDR3 here is CASTPRVGDTQYF. CDR3 nucleotide sequence: TGTGCCAGCACTCCAAGAGTCGGAGATACGCAGTATTTT. The genes are TRBV2 and TRBJ2-3, with D unresolved. Trimming shortened V by 7 bases and J by 5 bases, and 13 bases separated the two germline ends. The CDR3 runs 13 residues. Germline-derived CDR1 and CDR2 are SNHLY and FYNNEI.

This clone was seen a single time. The V and J genes are TRBV5-6 and TRBJ1-3; D is uncertain. Trimming removed 3 bases from V and 0 bases from J, with 10 bases in between. The V gene's germline CDR1 is SGHDT and CDR2 YYEEEE. The CDR3 runs 15 residues. This CDR3 reads CASSSQTFSGNTIYF. CDR3 DNA: TGTGCCAGCAGCTCACAGACATTCTCTGGAAACACCATATATTTT.

The V and J genes are TRBV7-8 and TRBJ2-7; 7 positions agree with TRBD1. The V gene's germline CDR1 is SGHVS and CDR2 FQNEAQ. The V gene end was trimmed by 3 bases and the J gene end by 5 bases; junction bases not matched to a gene: 4. The CDR3 contains 13 residues. CDR3 in DNA: TGTGCCAGCAGCTTCGACAGGGCCCACGAGCAGTACTTC. Protein sequence: CASSFDRAHEQYF.

In DNA, the CDR3 is TGTGCCAGCAGTGGCCCGCAGGGGCTCCAAGAGACCCAGTACTTC. Translating gives CASSGPQGLQETQYF. The V call is TRBV2, the J call TRBJ2-5; D might be TRBD1 (6 bases). V lost 4 bases, J lost 1 base, and 13 bases lay in between. Germline CDR1 is SNHLY and CDR2 is FYNNEI. The CDR3 spans 15 residues.

The V and J genes are TRBV15 and TRBJ1-4; D is perhaps TRBD1 (5 bases). Trimming cost V 2 bases and J 7 bases, with 20 bases left between them. CDR3 length: 17 residues. Germline loops: CDR1 LNHNV, CDR2 YYDKDF (reference sequence). As DNA, the CDR3 is TGTGCCACCAGCAGACTTCCCGGAGGGGAAAGCTCTGAAAAACTGTTTTTT. Translated, it gives CATSRLPGGESSEKLFF.

The rearrangement uses TRBV12-5 and TRBJ1-6; 7 bases align to TRBD1. Per the germline V gene, CDR1 is LGHNT and CDR2 is FRNRAP. V lost 5 bases, J lost 6 bases, and 13 bases stayed unmatched. The CDR3 covers 17 residues. Here the CDR3 DNA reads TGTGCTAGTGGTCAACCGGAACCGGGACAGACTAATTCACCCCTCCACTTT. Amino acid sequence: CASGQPEPGQTNSPLHF.

The chain uses TRBV21-1 and TRBJ1-1. TRBV21-1 is described as a pseudogene. The CDR3 consists of 17 residues. Here the CDR3 DNA reads TGTGCCAGCAGCAAAGAAGGTGGGAATCCCAAGAACACTGAAGCTTTCTTT. This translates into CASSKEGGNPKNTEAFF.

The chain combines TRBV19 with TRBJ1-5; 7 bases are shared with TRBD1. The J segment lost 4 bases and the V segment lost 6 bases, leaving 9 bases of the junction unmatched. Germline V gene sequence: CDR1 LNHDA, CDR2 SQIVND (reference sequence). The CDR3 extends over 15 amino acids. CDR3 in amino acids: CASRERQGPNQPQHF. The CDR3 DNA follows: TGTGCCAGTAGGGAGAGACAGGGCCCTAATCAGCCCCAGCATTTT.

This clone has a single count. This chain joins TRBV7-2 and TRBJ1-5; D unresolved. This CDR3 contains 15 residues. V was clipped by 1 base and J by 2 bases, with 9 bases between them. The germline V gene encodes CDR1 SGHTA and CDR2 FQGNSA. The CDR3 here is CASSLGGLGNQPQHF. CDR3 in DNA: TGTGCCAGCAGCTTAGGAGGGCTGGGCAATCAGCCCCAGCATTTT.

The chain links TRBV11-2 to TRBJ2-2; D is unclear. Germline V CDR1 and CDR2: SGHAT, FQNNGV. The length of the CDR3 is 15 residues. V lost 8 bases and J lost 0, with 13 bases in between. CDR3 residues: CASPIGSANTGELFF. The CDR3 bases are TGTGCCAGCCCCATCGGGTCCGCGAACACCGGGGAGCTGTTTTTT.

This rearrangement joins TRBV7-2 to TRBJ2-7; TRBD1 matches 9 bases. The CDR3 has 14 residues. V shed 5 bases and J 2 bases; nucleotides not matched to a gene: 4. The germline V gene encodes CDR1 SGHTA and CDR2 FQGNSA. Here the CDR3 reads CASSVRDRAYEQYF. The CDR3 region has the DNA TGTGCCAGCAGCGTCCGGGACAGGGCCTACGAGCAGTACTTC.

This rearrangement joins TRBV10-3 to TRBJ2-3; TRBD1 is a possible D gene (6 bases). The germline V gene encodes CDR1 ENHRY and CDR2 SYGVKD. The CDR3 spans 13 residues. V gave up 4 bases and J gave up 8 bases, with 13 bases separating them. The CDR3 is CAISAPGTITQYF. The CDR3 bases are TGTGCCATCAGTGCCCCCGGGACAATTACGCAGTATTTT.

On this clone: Other DNA sequences in the same sample also yield this CDR3. V usage is TRBV5-1 and J usage is TRBJ2-7; D not resolved. V lost 2 bases, J lost 3 bases, and 9 bases lay in between. This CDR3 contains 13 residues. Germline loops: CDR1 SGHRS, CDR2 YFSETQ. The CDR3 DNA is TGCGCCAGCAGCTTAGACGGATACTACGAGCAGTACTTC. Translating gives CASSLDGYYEQYF.

The chain is built from TRBV5-4 and TRBJ2-5; a possible D gene is TRBD1 (6 bases). The CDR3 is 16 residues long. V gave up 0 bases and J gave up 5 bases, with 17 bases separating them. Germline CDR1 and CDR2: SGHNT and YYREEE (reference sequence). CDR3 protein: CASSLGRGYSGETQYF. CDR3 bases: TGTGCCAGCAGCTTGGGCAGGGGTTATAGTGGGGAGACCCAGTACTTC.

The gene calls are TRBV12-3 or TRBV12-4 and TRBJ2-2, with TRBD1 as a possible D gene (6 bases). The V gene lost 7 bases and the J gene lost 6 bases, with 9 bases spanning the gap. The CDR3 covers 12 residues. This chain's CDR3 is CASTGDAGELFF. The DNA for the CDR3 is TGTGCCAGCACAGGGGATGCCGGGGAGCTGTTTTTT.

The gene calls are TRBV5-1 and TRBJ2-3; 7 nucleotides agree with TRBD2. The CDR3 spans 15 residues. Germline trimming cut 7 bases from V and 0 bases from J; bases unmatched to any gene: 8. Germline loops: CDR1 SGHRS, CDR2 YFSETQ. CDR3 DNA: TGCGCCAGCGGCAACGTGGGGGGGAGCACAGATACGCAGTATTTT. It is translated as CASGNVGGSTDTQYF.

The gene calls are TRBV10-2 and TRBJ2-3; D possibly corresponds to TRBD2 (5 bases). Per germline, CDR1 WSHSY and CDR2 SAAADI. The CDR3 runs to 13 residues. V was pared by 3 bases and J by 6 bases, with 10 bases between. The CDR3 DNA reads TGCGCCAGCAGTGAAGGTAGGGAGGATACGCAGTATTTT. It translates to CASSEGREDTQYF.

The chain has TRBV29-1 and TRBJ2-5, with 10 bases fitting TRBD1. The CDR3 has 14 residues. From germline, CDR1 is SQVTM and CDR2 ANQGSEA. The V segment lost 8 bases and the J segment 4 bases; nucleotides outside the gene matches: 10. The CDR3: CSTDPGQGPETQYF. DNA of the CDR3: TGCAGCACTGACCCGGGACAGGGGCCAGAGACCCAGTACTTC.

For the CDR3, the DNA is TGTGCCAGTAGTATTCAGGGGGCTATGAACACTGAAGCTTTCTTT. Protein sequence: CASSIQGAMNTEAFF. The chain carries TRBV19 and TRBJ1-1, with 8 bases identical to TRBD1. The CDR3 length is 15 residues. The ends lost 3 bases at V and 0 bases at J; junction bases unmatched: 3. Germline V gene lookup returns CDR1 LNHDA and CDR2 SQIVND (reference sequence).

This chain connects TRBV29-1 to TRBJ1-1; a possible D gene is TRBD1 (5 bases). The CDR3 covers 14 residues. Germline lookup yields CDR1 SQVTM and CDR2 ANQGSEA. V was pared by 6 bases and J by 1 base, with 15 bases between. CDR3: CSVAIGGWNTEAFF. DNA for the CDR3: TGCAGCGTGGCGATTGGGGGATGGAACACTGAAGCTTTCTTT.

The chain couples TRBV27 to TRBJ2-1; maybe TRBD2 (6 bases). The ends were cut back, 4 bases at V and 4 bases at J, with 11 bases in the middle. Germline CDR1 reads MNHEY; CDR2 reads SMNVEV (reference sequence). CDR3 length: 14 residues. The CDR3 sequence is CASSYGGGYNEQFF. CDR3 coding DNA: TGTGCCAGCAGTTACGGCGGAGGGTACAATGAGCAGTTCTTC.

Points on this clone: Other nucleotide sequences from this sample produce the same CDR3. The chain joins TRBV20-1 to TRBJ1-2; D is perhaps TRBD1 (5 bases). This CDR3 contains 11 residues. Trimming cost V 6 bases and J 6 bases, with 11 bases left between them. Germline CDR1 and CDR2: DFQATT and SNEGSKA (reference sequence). CDR3 nucleotides: TGCAGTGCCGACTTGACAGATGGCTACACCTTC. Translating gives CSADLTDGYTF.

The chain uses TRBV18 and TRBJ1-1; 7 bases line up with TRBD1. The CDR3 has 16 amino acids. CDR1 and CDR2 (germline): KGHSH, LQKENI. The V gene end was trimmed by 3 bases and the J gene end by 3 bases; junction bases not matched to a gene: 10. CDR3 amino acids: CASSPRQGGMYTEAFF. For the CDR3, the DNA is TGTGCCAGCTCACCTCGACAGGGAGGCATGTACACTGAAGCTTTCTTT.

The chain combines TRBV19 with TRBJ2-1, with 9 bases fitting TRBD2. The germline CDR1 and CDR2 sequences are LNHDA and SQIVND (reference sequence). Trimming at V came to 10 bases and at J to 6 bases, leaving 4 bases not matched to a gene. CDR3 size: 12 residues. CDR3 sequence: CATAGGGNEQFF. The CDR3, as DNA: TGTGCCACCGCGGGGGGGGGCAATGAGCAGTTCTTC.